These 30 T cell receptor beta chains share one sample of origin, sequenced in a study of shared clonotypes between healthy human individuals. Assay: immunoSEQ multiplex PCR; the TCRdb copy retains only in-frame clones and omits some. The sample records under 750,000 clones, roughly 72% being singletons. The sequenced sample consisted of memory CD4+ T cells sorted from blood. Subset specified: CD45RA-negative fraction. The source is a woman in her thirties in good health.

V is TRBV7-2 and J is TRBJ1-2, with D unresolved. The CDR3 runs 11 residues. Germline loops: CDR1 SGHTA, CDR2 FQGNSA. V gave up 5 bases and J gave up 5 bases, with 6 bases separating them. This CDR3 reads CASSPSYGYTF. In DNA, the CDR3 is TGTGCCAGCAGCCCGAGTTATGGCTACACCTTC.

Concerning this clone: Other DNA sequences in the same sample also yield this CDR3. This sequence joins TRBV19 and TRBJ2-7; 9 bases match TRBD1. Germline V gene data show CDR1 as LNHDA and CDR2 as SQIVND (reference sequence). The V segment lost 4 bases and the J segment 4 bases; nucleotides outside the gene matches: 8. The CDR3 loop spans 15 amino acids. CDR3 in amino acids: CASSTLGTGLYEQYF. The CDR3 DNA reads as TGTGCCAGTAGTACGCTCGGGACAGGGTTGTACGAGCAGTACTTC.

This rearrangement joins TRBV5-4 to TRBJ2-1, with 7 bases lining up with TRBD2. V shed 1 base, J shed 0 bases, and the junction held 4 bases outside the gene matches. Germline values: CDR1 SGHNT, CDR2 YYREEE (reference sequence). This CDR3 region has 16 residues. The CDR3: CASSLPLAGSYNEQFF. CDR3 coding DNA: TGTGCCAGCAGCTTGCCCTTAGCGGGCTCCTACAATGAGCAGTTCTTC.

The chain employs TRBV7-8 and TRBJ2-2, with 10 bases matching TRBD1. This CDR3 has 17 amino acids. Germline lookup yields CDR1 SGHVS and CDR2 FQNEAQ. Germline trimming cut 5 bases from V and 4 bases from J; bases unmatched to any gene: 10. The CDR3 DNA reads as TGTGCCAGCAGCCGAAGTGACAGGGGGCTCGGCACCGGGGAGCTGTTTTTT. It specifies CASSRSDRGLGTGELFF.

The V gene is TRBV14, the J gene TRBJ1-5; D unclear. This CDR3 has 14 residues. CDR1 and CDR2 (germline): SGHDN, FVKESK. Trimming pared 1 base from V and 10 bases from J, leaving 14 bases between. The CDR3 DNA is TGTGCCAGCAGCCAAGTCCCTACTCCGAGTCCCCAGCATTTT. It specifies CASSQVPTPSPQHF.

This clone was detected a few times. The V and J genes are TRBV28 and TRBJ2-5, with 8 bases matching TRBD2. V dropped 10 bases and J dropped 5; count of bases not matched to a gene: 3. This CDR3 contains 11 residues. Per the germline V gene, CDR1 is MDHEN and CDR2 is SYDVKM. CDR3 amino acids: CATRGGETQYF. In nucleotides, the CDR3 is TGTGCCACCCGGGGGGGCGAGACCCAGTACTTC.

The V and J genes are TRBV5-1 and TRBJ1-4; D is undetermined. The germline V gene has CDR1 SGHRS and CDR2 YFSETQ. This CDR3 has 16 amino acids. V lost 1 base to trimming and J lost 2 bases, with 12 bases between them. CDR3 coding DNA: TGCGCCAGCAGCTTGCCCGGGGTTAGCACTAATGAAAAACTGTTTTTT. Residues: CASSLPGVSTNEKLFF.

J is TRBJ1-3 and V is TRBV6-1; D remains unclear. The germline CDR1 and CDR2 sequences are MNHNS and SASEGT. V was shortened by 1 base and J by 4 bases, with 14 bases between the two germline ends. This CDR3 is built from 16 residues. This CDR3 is CASSEGIEVAGNTIYF. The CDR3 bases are TGTGCCAGCAGTGAAGGAATAGAGGTGGCAGGAAACACCATATATTTT.

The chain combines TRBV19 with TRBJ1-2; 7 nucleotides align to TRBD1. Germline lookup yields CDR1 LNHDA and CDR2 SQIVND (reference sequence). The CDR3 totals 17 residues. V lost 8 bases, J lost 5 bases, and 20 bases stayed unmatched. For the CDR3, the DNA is TGTGCCAGTCGGCCCCTGCTGCTGGGACAGACCCTATATGGCTACACCTTC. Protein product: CASRPLLLGQTLYGYTF.

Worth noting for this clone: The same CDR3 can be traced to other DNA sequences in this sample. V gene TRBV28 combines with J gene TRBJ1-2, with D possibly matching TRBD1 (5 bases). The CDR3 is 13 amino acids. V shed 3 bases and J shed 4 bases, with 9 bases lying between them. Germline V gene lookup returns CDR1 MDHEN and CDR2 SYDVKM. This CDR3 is CASSLGQSYGYTF. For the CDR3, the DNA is TGTGCCAGCAGTTTGGGGCAGTCCTATGGCTACACCTTC.

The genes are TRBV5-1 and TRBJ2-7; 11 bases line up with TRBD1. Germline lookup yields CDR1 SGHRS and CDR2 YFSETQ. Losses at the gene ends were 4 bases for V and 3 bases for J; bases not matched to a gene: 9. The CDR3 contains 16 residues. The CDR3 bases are TGCGCCAGCAGCCGGACTGGGACAGGGGGTGGCTACGAGCAGTACTTC. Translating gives CASSRTGTGGGYEQYF. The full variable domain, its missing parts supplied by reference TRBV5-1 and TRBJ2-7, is KAGVTQTPRYLIKTRGQQVTLSCSPISGHRSVSWYQQTPGQGLQFLFEYFSETQRNKGNFPGRFSGRQFSNSRSEMNVSTLELGDSALYLCASSRTGTGGGYEQYFGPGTRLTVT.

This chain's CDR3 is CASSTEGGRRETQYF. The CDR3 DNA follows: TGCGCCAGCAGCACCGAAGGGGGGCGGAGGGAGACCCAGTACTTC. V gene TRBV5-1 combines with J gene TRBJ2-5; the D call may be TRBD1 or TRBD2 (6 bases each). Per the germline V gene, CDR1 is SGHRS and CDR2 is YFSETQ. The CDR3 runs 15 residues. V lost 4 bases to trimming and J lost 5 bases, with 18 bases between them.

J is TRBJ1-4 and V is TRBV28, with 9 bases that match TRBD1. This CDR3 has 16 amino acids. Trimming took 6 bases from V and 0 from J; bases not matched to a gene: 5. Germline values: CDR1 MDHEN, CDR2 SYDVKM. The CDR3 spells CASSPGQGSTNEKLFF. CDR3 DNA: TGTGCCAGCAGCCCGGGACAGGGTTCAACTAATGAAAAACTGTTTTTT.

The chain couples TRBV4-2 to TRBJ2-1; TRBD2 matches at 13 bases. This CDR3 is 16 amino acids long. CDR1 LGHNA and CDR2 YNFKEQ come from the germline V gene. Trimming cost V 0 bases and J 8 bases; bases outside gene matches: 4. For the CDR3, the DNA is TGTGCCAGCAGCCAAGACGGGACTAGCGGGATAGATGAGCAGTTCTTC. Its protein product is CASSQDGTSGIDEQFF.

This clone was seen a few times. The CDR3 sequence is CASSETFNQPQHF. In DNA, the CDR3 is TGTGCCAGCAGTGAGACTTTCAATCAGCCCCAGCATTTT. The chain recombines TRBV6-1 with TRBJ1-5; D uncertain. Germline assignment: CDR1 MNHNS and CDR2 SASEGT. V lost 3 bases and J lost 3, with 6 bases in between. The CDR3 spans 13 residues.

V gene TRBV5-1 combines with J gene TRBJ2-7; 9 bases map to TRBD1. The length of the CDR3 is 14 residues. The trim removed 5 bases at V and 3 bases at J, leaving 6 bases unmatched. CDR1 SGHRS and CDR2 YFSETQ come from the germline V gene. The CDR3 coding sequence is TGCGCCAGCAGTTCCGGGACAGGGTTCTACGAGCAGTACTTC. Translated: CASSSGTGFYEQYF.

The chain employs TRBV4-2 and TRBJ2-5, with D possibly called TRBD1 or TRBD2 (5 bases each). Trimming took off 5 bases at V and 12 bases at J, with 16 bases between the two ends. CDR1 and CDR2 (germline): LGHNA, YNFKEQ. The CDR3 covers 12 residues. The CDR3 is CASSFGTGPEYF. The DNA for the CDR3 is TGTGCCAGCAGCTTCGGGACGGGTCCCGAGTACTTC.

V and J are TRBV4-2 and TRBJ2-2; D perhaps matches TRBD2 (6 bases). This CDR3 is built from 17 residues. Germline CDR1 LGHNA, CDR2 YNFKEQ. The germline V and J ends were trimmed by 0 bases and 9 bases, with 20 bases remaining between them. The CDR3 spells CASSQDGAGEAFRELFF. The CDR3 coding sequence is TGTGCCAGCAGCCAAGATGGAGCGGGCGAGGCCTTCCGGGAGCTGTTTTTT.

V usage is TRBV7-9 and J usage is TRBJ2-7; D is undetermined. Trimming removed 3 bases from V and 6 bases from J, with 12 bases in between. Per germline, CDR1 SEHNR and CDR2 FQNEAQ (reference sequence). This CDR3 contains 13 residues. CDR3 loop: CASSLAPQLEQYF. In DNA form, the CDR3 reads TGTGCCAGCAGCTTGGCTCCACAGCTCGAGCAGTACTTC.

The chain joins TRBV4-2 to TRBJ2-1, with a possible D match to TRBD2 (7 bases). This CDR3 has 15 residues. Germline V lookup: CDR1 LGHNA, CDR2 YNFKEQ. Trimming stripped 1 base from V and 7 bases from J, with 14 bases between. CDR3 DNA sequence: TGTGCCAGCAGCCAAGGTGCGGGGGCCATAAATGAGCAGTTCTTC. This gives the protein CASSQGAGAINEQFF.

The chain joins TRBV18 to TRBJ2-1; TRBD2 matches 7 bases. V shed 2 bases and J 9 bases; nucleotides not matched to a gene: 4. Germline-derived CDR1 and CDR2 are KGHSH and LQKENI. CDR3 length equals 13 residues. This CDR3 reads CASSPAGVTEQFF. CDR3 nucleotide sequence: TGTGCCAGCTCACCAGCGGGAGTTACTGAGCAGTTCTTC.

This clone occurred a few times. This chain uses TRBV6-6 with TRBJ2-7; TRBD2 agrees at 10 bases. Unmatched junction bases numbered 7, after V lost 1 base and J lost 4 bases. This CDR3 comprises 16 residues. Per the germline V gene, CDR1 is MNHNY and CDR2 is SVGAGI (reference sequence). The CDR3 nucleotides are TGTGCCAGCAGTTACTTGGGAACTAGCGGGAAATACGAGCAGTACTTC. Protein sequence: CASSYLGTSGKYEQYF.

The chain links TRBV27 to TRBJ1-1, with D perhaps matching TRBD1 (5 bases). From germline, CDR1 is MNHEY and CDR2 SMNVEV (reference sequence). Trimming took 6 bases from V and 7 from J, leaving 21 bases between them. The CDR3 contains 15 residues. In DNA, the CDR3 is TGTGCCAGCAGCCCGAAGGAGGGGAGTAAGAATGAAGCTTTCTTT. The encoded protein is CASSPKEGSKNEAFF.

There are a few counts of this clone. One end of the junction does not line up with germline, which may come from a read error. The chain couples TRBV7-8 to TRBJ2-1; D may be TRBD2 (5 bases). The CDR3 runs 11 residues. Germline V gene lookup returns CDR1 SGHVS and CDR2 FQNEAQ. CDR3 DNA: TGTGCCAGCAGCTTAGGAGTGGGAGCAGTCTTC. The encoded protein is CASSLGVGAVF.

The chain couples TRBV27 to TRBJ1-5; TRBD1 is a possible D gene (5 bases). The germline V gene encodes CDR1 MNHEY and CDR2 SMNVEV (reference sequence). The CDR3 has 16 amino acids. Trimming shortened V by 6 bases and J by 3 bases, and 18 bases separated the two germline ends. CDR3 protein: CASSPGGGGFNQPQHF. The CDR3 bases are TGTGCCAGCAGCCCCGGGGGGGGAGGGTTCAATCAGCCCCAGCATTTT.

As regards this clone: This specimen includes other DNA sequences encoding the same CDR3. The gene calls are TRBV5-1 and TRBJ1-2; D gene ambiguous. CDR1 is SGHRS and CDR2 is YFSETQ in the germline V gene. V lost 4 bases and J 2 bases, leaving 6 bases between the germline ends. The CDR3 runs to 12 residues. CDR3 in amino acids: CASSLSNYGYTF. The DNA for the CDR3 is TGCGCCAGCAGCCTCTCAAACTATGGCTACACCTTC.

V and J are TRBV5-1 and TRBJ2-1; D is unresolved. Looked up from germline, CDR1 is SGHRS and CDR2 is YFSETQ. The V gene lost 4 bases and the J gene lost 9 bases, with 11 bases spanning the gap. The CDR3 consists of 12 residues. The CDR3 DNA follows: TGCGCCAGCAGCCCCTATAGCACTGAGCAGTTCTTC. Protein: CASSPYSTEQFF.

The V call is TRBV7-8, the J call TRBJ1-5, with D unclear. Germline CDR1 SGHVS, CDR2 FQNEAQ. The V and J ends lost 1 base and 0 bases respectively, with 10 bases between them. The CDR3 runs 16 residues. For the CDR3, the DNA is TGTGCCAGCAGCTTAGTACCGGGGAATAGCAATCAGCCCCAGCATTTT. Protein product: CASSLVPGNSNQPQHF.

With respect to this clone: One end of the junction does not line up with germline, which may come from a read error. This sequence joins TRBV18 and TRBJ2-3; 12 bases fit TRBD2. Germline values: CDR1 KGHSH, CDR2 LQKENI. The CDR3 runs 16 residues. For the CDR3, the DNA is TGTGCCAGCTCCCCACTAGCGGGAGGACGCACAGATACGCAGTATTTT. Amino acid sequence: CASSPLAGGRTDTQYF.

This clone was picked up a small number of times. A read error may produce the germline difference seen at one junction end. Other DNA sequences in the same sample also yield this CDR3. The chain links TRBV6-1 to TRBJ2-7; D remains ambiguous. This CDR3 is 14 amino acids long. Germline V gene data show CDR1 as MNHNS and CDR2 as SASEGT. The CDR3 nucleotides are TGTGCTAGCAGTGAAGTCGGTCGGCCCTACGAGCAGTACTTC. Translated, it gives CASSEVGRPYEQYF.